This entry lists 21 T cell receptor beta chains sequenced from one sample in a study of blood T cell repertoires in COVID-19 (TCRdb year 2020). Receptors were amplified or captured by the immunoSEQ multiplex PCR assay. The table comes from immuneACCESS by way of TCRdb, which keeps in-frame sequences with V and J called. Part of the clones is missing from these tables; in studies checked, under half for an unresolved V gene and the rest for unknown reasons. The sample table records approximately 260,000 clones; 70% to 90% of these occur just once. About 3.5% of the sample is taken by the ten largest. The sequenced sample consisted of peripheral blood. Receptor source: a young man with active or convalescent COVID-19.

The chain carries TRBV5-1 and TRBJ2-2; 7 nucleotides align to TRBD2. There are 15 residues in the CDR3. Germline values: CDR1 SGHRS, CDR2 YFSETQ. Trimming at V came to 0 bases and at J to 7 bases, leaving 6 bases not matched to a gene. The CDR3 reads CASSLAGGTDGELFF. In nucleotides, the CDR3 is TGCGCCAGCAGCTTGGCGGGGGGAACGGACGGGGAGCTGTTTTTT.

The rearrangement joins TRBV10-2 to TRBJ1-4; TRBD1 aligns across 9 bases. CDR3 size: 15 residues. The germline CDR1 and CDR2 sequences are WSHSY and SAAADI. Unmatched junction bases numbered 5, after V lost 6 bases and J lost 3 bases. The CDR3, as DNA: TGCGCCAGCAGGGACAGGGGAACTGCTAATGAAAAACTGTTTTTT. This translates into CASRDRGTANEKLFF.

The chain links TRBV27 to TRBJ1-1; D gene ambiguous. This CDR3 region has 15 residues. Per germline, CDR1 MNHEY and CDR2 SMNVEV (reference sequence). Deletions cut 0 bases from V and 0 bases from J, with 8 bases between. The CDR3, as DNA: TGTGCCAGCAGTTTATCCCCAGAAATGAACACTGAAGCTTTCTTT. Amino acid sequence: CASSLSPEMNTEAFF.

The rearrangement links TRBV27 to TRBJ2-7; TRBD2 aligns across 10 bases. Trimming removed 3 bases from V and 3 bases from J; junction bases left unmatched: 5. Germline V lookup: CDR1 MNHEY, CDR2 SMNVEV (reference sequence). The CDR3 is made up of 15 amino acids. The CDR3 nucleotides are TGTGCCAGCAGTTTCTTTAGCGGGGGGAACTACGAGCAGTACTTC. The encoded protein is CASSFFSGGNYEQYF.

CDR3 residues: CASSQVGQGIPKRDNEQFF. The CDR3 DNA follows: TGTGCCAGCAGCCAAGTGGGACAGGGGATCCCTAAGAGGGACAATGAGCAGTTCTTC. This sequence joins TRBV14 and TRBJ2-1, with TRBD1 identical over 10 bases. V was pared by 1 base and J by 5 bases, with 14 bases of the junction left unmatched. CDR1 and CDR2 (germline): SGHDN, FVKESK. The CDR3 sequence is 19 residues long.

The chain uses TRBV5-1 and TRBJ1-1; tentatively, D is TRBD1 (5 bases). The CDR3 is 14 residues long. V was trimmed by 7 bases and J by 1 base, leaving 14 bases between them. Germline V gene data show CDR1 as SGHRS and CDR2 as YFSETQ. CDR3 loop: CASSMGQRNTEAFF. CDR3 nucleotides: TGCGCCAGCTCTATGGGGCAGCGGAACACTGAAGCTTTCTTT.

The chain carries TRBV6-2 or TRBV6-3 and TRBJ2-2; D remains unclear. Deletions cut 0 bases from V and 8 bases from J, with 4 bases between. CDR3 length equals 12 residues. Germline V gene sequence: CDR1 MNHEY, CDR2 SVGEGT. CDR3 sequence (DNA): TGTGCCAGCAGTTACTCTGCGGGGGAGCTGTTTTTT. Translating it yields CASSYSAGELFF.

J is TRBJ1-4 and V is TRBV19, with D unresolved. The V gene lost 5 bases and the J gene lost 0 bases, with 19 bases spanning the gap. CDR3 length: 18 residues. Germline CDR1 reads LNHDA; CDR2 reads SQIVND (reference sequence). The CDR3 spells CASSPTQRHTATNEKLFF. CDR3 in DNA: TGTGCCAGTAGTCCCACACAGAGACACACAGCAACTAATGAAAAACTGTTTTTT.

V gene TRBV5-1 combines with J gene TRBJ2-6, with TRBD1 matching over 9 bases. The CDR3 is made up of 16 amino acids. V lost 2 bases, J lost 2 bases, and 2 bases stayed unmatched. The germline V gene encodes CDR1 SGHRS and CDR2 YFSETQ. DNA for the CDR3: TGCGCCAGCAGCTTTACAGGGGGCGCTGGGGCCAACGTCCTGACTTTC. Its protein is CASSFTGGAGANVLTF.

The chain recombines TRBV27 with TRBJ2-7; possibly TRBD2 for D (5 bases). This CDR3 has 15 residues. The ends were cut back, 1 base at V and 2 bases at J, with 12 bases in the middle. CDR1 MNHEY and CDR2 SMNVEV come from the germline V gene (reference sequence). CDR3 bases: TGTGCCAGCAGTTTATTTGTCGGGGAAACCTACGAGCAGTACTTC. Translation: CASSLFVGETYEQYF.

This clone was seen only once. The chain uses TRBV9 and TRBJ1-1; TRBD1 is a possible D gene (5 bases). CDR1 SGDLS and CDR2 YYNGEE come from the germline V gene. The CDR3 runs to 12 residues. V gave up 6 bases and J gave up 1 base, with 7 bases separating them. The CDR3 sequence: CASKGPNTEAFF. The CDR3 DNA sequence: TGTGCCAGCAAGGGGCCGAACACTGAAGCTTTCTTT.

The chain joins TRBV2 to TRBJ2-2; tentative D call: TRBD2 (6 bases). CDR3 length: 15 residues. CDR1 is SNHLY and CDR2 is FYNNEI in the germline V gene. Trimming took off 4 bases at V and 4 bases at J, with 13 bases between the two ends. The CDR3 here is CASSVGLGGTGELFF. The CDR3, as DNA: TGTGCCAGCAGTGTCGGGCTGGGGGGCACCGGGGAGCTGTTTTTT.

The chain couples TRBV19 to TRBJ2-3; 7 bases map to TRBD2. V trimming: 4 bases; J trimming: 4 bases; junction bases outside the gene matches: 14. The CDR3 has 17 residues. Germline loops: CDR1 LNHDA, CDR2 SQIVND (reference sequence). The CDR3 region has the DNA TGTGCCAGTAGTAAGGTCCAAGCGGGGTCCCTCCCAGATACGCAGTATTTT. Amino acid sequence: CASSKVQAGSLPDTQYF.

The J gene is TRBJ2-7, the V gene TRBV27, with 12 bases matching TRBD1. The V segment lost 5 bases and the J segment 7 bases; nucleotides outside the gene matches: 9. The germline CDR1 and CDR2 sequences are MNHEY and SMNVEV (reference sequence). The CDR3 has 15 residues. In nucleotides, the CDR3 is TGTGCCAGCAGTCCGTCCGGGACAGGGGGCCGAGAGCAGTACTTC. Its translation is CASSPSGTGGREQYF.

The chain joins TRBV14 to TRBJ2-2, with TRBD1 matching 7 bases. The CDR3 extends over 15 amino acids. The V and J ends lost 5 bases and 4 bases, in that order; junction bases with no gene match: 7. Germline CDR1 SGHDN, CDR2 FVKESK. The CDR3 DNA sequence: TGTGCCAGCAGCGCCCGGACAGGACTCACCGGGGAGCTGTTTTTT. Its translation: CASSARTGLTGELFF.

There are a few counts of this clone. The chain carries TRBV6-6 and TRBJ2-7; TRBD2 aligns across 11 bases. Trimming at V came to 5 bases and at J to 5 bases, leaving 14 bases not matched to a gene. This CDR3 has 17 amino acids. The germline CDR1 and CDR2 sequences are MNHNY and SVGAGI (reference sequence). The CDR3 coding sequence is TGTGCCAGCAGTCGACTAGCGGGACGAAGAGGACTCCACGAGCAGTACTTC. Encoded protein: CASSRLAGRRGLHEQYF.

The chain has TRBV28 and TRBJ2-5; weak D call: TRBD2 (6 bases). The length of the CDR3 is 13 residues. CDR1 MDHEN and CDR2 SYDVKM come from the germline V gene. V lost 5 bases and J lost 7, with 14 bases in between. The CDR3 DNA reads as TGTGCCAGCAGTGGGGGGACCTCAAGGACCCAGTACTTC. Translating it yields CASSGGTSRTQYF.

The rearrangement links TRBV30 to TRBJ2-2; no clear D. From germline, CDR1 is GTSNPN and CDR2 SVGIG (reference sequence). The CDR3 spans 14 residues. V dropped 3 bases and J dropped 0 bases, with 8 bases sitting between them. In DNA form, the CDR3 reads TGTGCCTGGAGGAGTAGCACGAACACCGGGGAGCTGTTTTTT. Its protein is CAWRSSTNTGELFF.

V and J are TRBV3-1 (or the pseudogene TRBV3-2) and TRBJ2-3; D call uncertain. Germline V gene data show CDR1 as LGHDT and CDR2 as YNNKEL (reference sequence). The V end was cut by 4 bases, the J end by 1 base, with 18 bases between. The CDR3 consists of 17 residues. In nucleotides, the CDR3 is TGTGCCAGCAGCCTGAACCACGGCCTCCGGGGCACAGATACGCAGTATTTT. It encodes CASSLNHGLRGTDTQYF.

The V gene is TRBV5-1, the J gene TRBJ1-2; 7 bases are shared with TRBD1. The CDR3 length is 15 residues. V gave up 0 bases and J gave up 8 bases; unmatched junction bases: 10. Germline V gene lookup returns CDR1 SGHRS and CDR2 YFSETQ. The CDR3 bases are TGCGCCAGCAGCTTGGACGGGACAGCCCCCGAAGGCTACACCTTC. Encoded protein: CASSLDGTAPEGYTF.

J is TRBJ1-5 and V is TRBV6-5; no reliable D call. From germline, CDR1 is MNHEY and CDR2 SVGAGI. This CDR3 region has 15 residues. Trimming pared 6 bases from V and 0 bases from J, leaving 12 bases between. The CDR3 region is CASSRVHDSNQPQHF. The CDR3 nucleotides are TGTGCCAGCAGCCGGGTCCACGATAGCAATCAGCCCCAGCATTTT.